Listed below are T cell receptor beta chains from one sample, sequenced in a study of B cell selection in AIRE deficiency. The assay was immunoSEQ multiplex PCR, and TCRdb's table has in-frame clones only and misses some. The sample yields 20,000 to 30,000 clones, roughly 97% seen once. The source material was CD4+CD127+ conventional T cells sorted from PBMCs. The source of these receptors is a human donor in good health. Each CDR3 is given with its conserved first and last residue. A D gene is named only where the DNA matches it firmly. Clone size is stated in some rows and not others, as once, few, many or a class when expanded.

.	TRBV27	TRBJ2-7	.	CASSSLGTGSYEQYF	TGTGCCAGCAGTTCTTTGGGGACGGGCTCCTACGAGCAGTACTTC
once	TRBV2	TRBJ2-1	TRBD1	CASSVDRVGQFF	TGTGCCAGCAGCGTAGACAGGGTTGGGCAGTTCTTC
.	TRBV28	TRBJ1-5	.	CASSLPGLYSNQPQHF	TGTGCCAGCAGTTTGCCAGGGCTATATAGCAATCAGCCCCAGCATTTT
.	TRBV27	TRBJ1-2	.	CASSLSRGASGYTF	TGTGCCAGCAGTTTATCTAGGGGCGCTTCGGGCTACACCTTC
.	TRBV7-3	TRBJ2-1	TRBD2	CASSPGGDYNEQFF	TGTGCCAGCAGCCCGGGAGGGGACTACAATGAGCAGTTCTTC
.	TRBV5-1	TRBJ1-6	.	CASSLDGPYNSPLHF	TGCGCCAGCAGCTTGGACGGGCCCTATAATTCACCCCTCCACTTT
.	TRBV29-1	TRBJ1-4	.	CSVNSYEKLFF	TGCAGCGTTAATAGCTATGAAAAACTGTTTTTT
.	TRBV5-4	TRBJ2-1	.	CASSQAATREFMNEQFF	TGTGCCAGCAGCCAGGCAGCTACCCGGGAGTTCATGAATGAGCAGTTCTTC
.	TRBV18	TRBJ2-1	.	CASSPKTIPGGEQFF	TGTGCCAGCTCACCAAAGACCATCCCTGGGGGTGAGCAGTTCTTC
.	TRBV9	TRBJ2-1	TRBD2	CASSVAPAGGENEQFF	TGTGCCAGCAGCGTAGCGCCAGCGGGAGGGGAGAATGAGCAGTTCTTC
.	TRBV30	TRBJ2-5	.	CAWIPHSITATQYF	TGTGCCTGGATCCCCCACTCAATAACCGCGACCCAGTACTTC
.	TRBV6-9	TRBJ1-1	TRBD1	CASSYSRQGAGEAFF	TGTGCCAGCAGTTACTCGCGACAGGGGGCGGGTGAAGCTTTCTTT
once	TRBV4-3	TRBJ2-3	.	CASSQARAGLSTDTQYF	TGCGCCAGCAGCCAAGCCCGGGCGGGGCTCAGCACAGATACGCAGTATTTT
.	TRBV27	TRBJ2-7	TRBD1	CASSSRDRGRLSLYEQYF	TGTGCCAGCAGTAGCCGGGACAGGGGCCGCTTAAGCCTCTACGAGCAGTACTTC
.	TRBV20-1	TRBJ2-7	.	CSVDSQREQYF	TGCAGTGTAGATTCCCAACGCGAGCAGTACTTC
.	TRBV4-1	TRBJ1-6	TRBD1	CASSHPTGDNSPLHF	TGCGCCAGCAGCCACCCTACAGGGGATAATTCACCCCTCCACTTT
.	TRBV7-9	TRBJ2-1	TRBD2	CASSLGTREQFF	TGTGCCAGCAGCTTAGGGACTAGAGAGCAGTTCTTC
.	TRBV25-1	TRBJ2-1	.	CASSGTTSRLTYNEQFF	TGTGCCAGCAGTGGGACGACCAGTAGGTTAACCTACAATGAGCAGTTCTTC
.	TRBV18	TRBJ2-1	.	CASSPGTGSDEQFF	TGTGCCAGCTCACCGGGTACAGGGAGCGATGAGCAGTTCTTC
.	TRBV2	TRBJ2-5	.	CASSKGETQYF	TGTGCCAGCAGTAAAGGGGAGACCCAGTACTTC
.	TRBV10-2	TRBJ2-4	.	CASRGGASGRDKNIQYF	TGCGCCAGCAGGGGGGGGGCTAGCGGAAGGGACAAAAACATTCAGTACTTC
.	TRBV28	TRBJ2-7	.	CASKRDSLEQYF	TGTGCCAGCAAACGGGACTCTCTCGAGCAGTACTTC
.	TRBV7-2	TRBJ2-7	.	CASSPERRREQYF	TGTGCCAGCAGCCCCGAAAGGAGGCGCGAGCAGTACTTC
.	TRBV7-9	TRBJ2-7	TRBD1	CASSPPGTGSYEQYF	TGTGCCAGCAGCCCACCCGGGACAGGATCCTACGAGCAGTACTTC
.	TRBV28	TRBJ1-1	TRBD1	CASSLPQGVATEAFF	TGTGCCAGCAGTTTACCACAGGGGGTGGCCACTGAAGCTTTCTTT
.	TRBV11-3	TRBJ2-7	.	CASSLGGGTYEQYF	TGTGCCAGCAGCTTAGGTGGTGGGACCTACGAGCAGTACTTC
.	TRBV5-1	TRBJ2-3	.	CASSSPPHMGRASTDTQYF	TGCGCCAGCAGCTCCCCCCCCCACATGGGCCGCGCTAGCACAGATACGCAGTATTTT
.	TRBV7-2	TRBJ1-1	.	CASRIVWGNTEAFF	TGTGCCAGCAGAATTGTGTGGGGGAACACTGAAGCTTTCTTT
.	TRBV5-1	TRBJ2-5	TRBD2	CASSQATILAGVSETQYF	TGCGCCAGCAGCCAGGCCACCATACTAGCGGGAGTTTCCGAGACCCAGTACTTC
.	TRBV5-1	TRBJ1-1	.	CASSLDGQPNTEAFF	TGCGCCAGCAGCTTGGACGGACAGCCGAACACTGAAGCTTTCTTT
.	TRBV6-5	TRBJ2-5	.	CASSRLGETQYF	TGTGCCAGCAGCCGGCTGGGAGAGACCCAGTACTTC
.	TRBV7-3	TRBJ2-5	TRBD2	CASSLTGAGGIAAQYF	TGTGCCAGCAGCTTAACGGGCGCGGGAGGCATAGCGGCCCAGTACTTC
.	TRBV7-9	TRBJ1-3	.	CASSSPERVVNTIYF	TGTGCCAGCAGCTCGCCGGAAAGGGTGGTAAACACCATATATTTT
once	TRBV27	TRBJ2-5	.	CASSPLTAYQETQYF	TGTGCCAGCAGTCCTTTGACAGCCTACCAAGAGACCCAGTACTTC
.	TRBV2	TRBJ1-4	.	CASSVQGQTNEKLFF	TGTGCCAGCAGTGTCCAGGGACAAACTAATGAAAAACTGTTTTTT
once	TRBV10-3	TRBJ2-1	.	CAISDGGGNYEQFF	TGTGCCATCAGTGACGGGGGCGGGAATTACGAGCAGTTCTTC
.	TRBV28	TRBJ1-2	.	CASSFIGREGYTF	TGTGCCAGCAGTTTCATAGGGAGGGAAGGCTACACCTTC
.	TRBV7-2	TRBJ2-7	TRBD2	CASSLAWWASGRGDSYEQYF	TGTGCCAGCAGCTTAGCCTGGTGGGCTAGCGGGAGAGGCGACTCCTACGAGCAGTACTTC
.	TRBV11-2	TRBJ1-2	.	CASSLAGRRQVPIRLF	TGTGCCAGCAGCTTAGCGGGGCGGCGACAGGTCCCCATCCGACTCTTC
.	TRBV29-1	TRBJ2-7	TRBD1	CSVDRGSNDRYF	TGCAGCGTGGACAGGGGGTCGAACGATAGGTACTTC
.	TRBV28	TRBJ2-1	.	CASSFPGSGNNEQFF	TGTGCCAGCAGTTTCCCGGGGTCGGGAAACAATGAGCAGTTCTTC
.	TRBV6-1	TRBJ1-2	.	CASSEGVGGRPYTF	TGTGCCAGCAGTGAAGGGGTGGGGGGTAGACCCTACACCTTC
.	TRBV6-5	TRBJ2-5	.	CASNYSTLQETQYF	TGTGCCAGCAATTACTCGACTCTACAAGAGACCCAGTACTTC
.	TRBV5-4	TRBJ2-3	.	CASSSLSDTQYF	TGTGCCAGCAGCTCACTGTCGGATACGCAGTATTTT
.	TRBV28	TRBJ1-4	TRBD1	CASSPGTGNPREKLFF	TGTGCCAGCAGCCCCGGGACAGGCAACCCCCGTGAAAAACTGTTTTTT